This TCR beta chain is drawn from a study of technical replicates of blood from several donors (dated by TCRdb to between 2016 and 2019). Via the germline V gene, CDR1 is SGHRS and CDR2 YFSETQ. The CDR3, from cysteine to phenylalanine, totals 11 residues. Only CDR3 DNA is held: 33 bases, read in frame from base 1. A distance of 9 bases separates the germline ends of V and J, which lose 4 bases and 8 bases respectively. As to this clone: Its cognate antigen has yet to be identified. It has no much larger one-base neighbor in the sample; base qualities were not kept.

Receptor libraries were prepared by the immunoSEQ multiplex PCR assay. TCRdb retrieved this table from immuneACCESS and kept in-frame rearrangements only. Not all clones are present; in checked studies, unresolved V genes account for under half, and no reason is known for the remainder. Here the sample has tens of thousands of clones; 96% occur a single time. The ten largest clones add up to around 0.18% of the sample. The chain is encoded by TRBV5-1 joined to TRBJ1-2; TRBD1 is possibly the D segment (5 matching bases). The sample was T cells isolated from PBMCs. This TCR was recovered from a human donor in good health. The CDR3 in this case is CASSADRGYTF. The nucleotides read TGCGCCAGCAGCGCCGACAGAGGCTACACCTTC.